The TCR beta chain described here comes from a study of T cell responses to AZD1222 COVID-19 vaccine. Assay used: immunoSEQ multiplex PCR; TCRdb lists only in-frame clones, some missing. The repertoire holds about 150,000 clones, with 92% as singletons. There are 17 residues in the CDR3. Trimming cost V 4 bases and J 0 bases; bases outside gene matches: 7. Germline lookup yields CDR1 MNHEY and CDR2 SMNVEV (reference sequence). Second-dose schedules of about 4 or about 12 weeks were combined. This sequence originates from an adult who received the AZD1222 COVID-19 vaccine. The genes are TRBV27 and TRBJ1-1, with 11 bases matching TRBD1. The material sequenced was peripheral blood, taken 28 days after the second AZD1222 dose. CDR3 bases: TGTGCCAGCAGTTCCCAACCGGGACAGGGGGTGAACACTGAAGCTTTCTTT. Protein product: CASSSQPGQGVNTEAFF.